The 15 T cell receptor beta chains below were found in one sample sequenced in a study of memory CD4+ T cells and cytomegalovirus serostatus. Single viable CD3+CD4+CD8-CD45RO+ cells were sorted as the memory CD4+ T cells. TCRdb keeps only in-frame clones here, not all; method: immunoSEQ multiplex PCR. Here the sample spans about 54,000 clones, roughly 77% being singletons. The sequencing input was memory CD4+ T cells from blood. The source is an adult in good health and CMV-seropositive.

The chain couples TRBV5-8 to TRBJ2-5; 14 bases match TRBD2. This CDR3 is built from 15 residues. The germline CDR1 and CDR2 sequences are SGHTS and YDEGEE. Trimming at V came to 4 bases and at J to 5 bases, leaving 4 bases not matched to a gene. Written as DNA, the CDR3 is TGTGCCAGCAGCGTGGGACTAGCGGGAGAGGAGACCCAGTACTTC. Its protein is CASSVGLAGEETQYF.

The V and J genes are TRBV11-3 and TRBJ2-3; 7 bases agree with TRBD1. This CDR3 has 14 amino acids. CDR1 and CDR2 from the germline V gene are SGHNT and YENEEA. V dropped 3 bases and J dropped 2; count of bases not matched to a gene: 2. CDR3 DNA sequence: TGTGCCAGCAGCTTCGACAGGGTCACAGATACGCAGTATTTT. This sequence encodes CASSFDRVTDTQYF.

This clone has a handful of counts. The chain joins TRBV7-9 to TRBJ1-5; 11 bases align to TRBD1. V lost 5 bases and J lost 5; bases outside the gene matches: 8. CDR1 is SEHNR and CDR2 is FQNEAQ in the germline V gene (reference sequence). The CDR3 runs 16 residues. The CDR3 sequence: CASSLTLGQGDQPQHF. In DNA form, the CDR3 reads TGTGCCAGCAGCCTAACGCTGGGACAGGGGGATCAGCCCCAGCATTTT.

The chain combines TRBV5-1 with TRBJ2-7, with D uncertain. This CDR3 comprises 15 residues. In germline, CDR1 is SGHRS, CDR2 YFSETQ. V shed 7 bases and J shed 0 bases, with 17 bases lying between them. CDR3: CASCDVRSSSYEQYV. The CDR3 DNA is TGCGCCAGCTGTGACGTGCGATCGAGCTCCTACGAGCAGTACGTC.

The chain joins TRBV18 to TRBJ1-5; no firm D call. The CDR3 is 15 residues long. V was cut by 8 bases and J by 6 bases, with 20 bases left in between. CDR1 is KGHSH and CDR2 is LQKENI in the germline V gene. The CDR3 protein is CASADQSRAGQPQHF. For the CDR3, the DNA is TGTGCCAGCGCTGACCAGTCGAGGGCAGGTCAGCCCCAGCATTTT.

V usage is TRBV2 and J usage is TRBJ2-1; 9 bases are a match to TRBD2. Germline values: CDR1 SNHLY, CDR2 FYNNEI. The CDR3 has 14 amino acids. With V trimmed by 4 bases and J by 7 bases, 5 bases remained unmatched. As DNA, the CDR3 is TGTGCCAGCAGTGCAGTAGCGGGAGCAAATGAGCAGTTCTTC. Translation: CASSAVAGANEQFF.

CDR3 bases: TGTGCCAGCAGCTCGCTGTCCGGGAACACTGAAGCTTTCTTT. Protein: CASSSLSGNTEAFF. The J gene is TRBJ1-1, the V gene TRBV6-5; D remains ambiguous. V was shortened by 6 bases and J by 1 base, with 12 bases between the two germline ends. The CDR3 is made up of 14 amino acids. Germline loops: CDR1 MNHEY, CDR2 SVGAGI.

The chain combines TRBV6-5 with TRBJ1-4, with D perhaps matching TRBD1 (5 bases). Trimming left V 5 bases short and J 3 bases short, with 13 bases between. The length of the CDR3 is 15 residues. Germline V gene data show CDR1 as MNHEY and CDR2 as SVGAGI. The CDR3 DNA reads as TGTGCCAGCAGTAACCTAGGGGCCTCTAATGAAAAACTGTTTTTT. Translating it yields CASSNLGASNEKLFF.

This clone was counted only a few times. The V and J genes are TRBV7-2 and TRBJ2-7, with D possibly TRBD2 on 5 matching bases. This CDR3 spans 14 amino acids. Trimming took 1 base from V and 2 from J, leaving 9 bases between them. Per germline, CDR1 SGHTA and CDR2 FQGNSA. The CDR3 spells CASSLEGGTYEQYF. The CDR3 bases are TGTGCCAGCAGCTTAGAAGGAGGCACCTACGAGCAGTACTTC.

The chain is built from TRBV5-1 and TRBJ1-1; a possible D gene is TRBD1 (5 bases). V was clipped by 0 bases and J by 1 base, with 10 bases between them. Germline V gives CDR1 SGHRS, CDR2 YFSETQ. The CDR3 sequence is 15 residues long. The DNA for the CDR3 is TGCGCCAGCAGCTTGGTCGGCGGGGGGAACACTGAAGCTTTCTTT. Translation gives CASSLVGGGNTEAFF.

The V gene is TRBV19, the J gene TRBJ2-1, with D tentatively TRBD1 (6 bases). Germline lookup yields CDR1 LNHDA and CDR2 SQIVND (reference sequence). V lost 1 base to trimming and J lost 7 bases, with 8 bases between them. The CDR3 length is 13 residues. The CDR3 protein is CASSIGGQNEQFF. CDR3 bases: TGTGCCAGTAGTATAGGGGGACAAAATGAGCAGTTCTTC.

This chain joins TRBV6-1 and TRBJ1-1; D possibly corresponds to TRBD1 (6 bases). Trimming removed 3 bases at V and 3 bases at J, with 11 bases between. This CDR3 contains 14 residues. The germline V gene has CDR1 MNHNS and CDR2 SASEGT. Here the CDR3 DNA reads TGTGCCAGCAGTGAGCGGGCAGGGGACACTGAAGCTTTCTTT. Its protein product is CASSERAGDTEAFF.

The rearrangement links TRBV30 to TRBJ2-3, with 9 bases identical to TRBD1. V was clipped by 3 bases and J by 4 bases; unmatched bases: 5. CDR3 length equals 14 residues. Germline V lookup: CDR1 GTSNPN, CDR2 SVGIG (reference sequence). CDR3 in amino acids: CAWSGGQGADTQYF. The CDR3 DNA sequence: TGTGCCTGGAGCGGGGGACAGGGCGCAGATACGCAGTATTTT.

The chain joins TRBV10-3 to TRBJ1-2; no clear D. This CDR3 contains 15 residues. Germline CDR1 reads ENHRY; CDR2 reads SYGVKD. The germline V and J ends were trimmed by 6 bases and 8 bases, with 22 bases remaining between them. The CDR3 loop is CAISLALPKGQGYTF. Here the CDR3 DNA reads TGTGCCATCAGCCTGGCCCTTCCGAAGGGTCAAGGCTACACCTTC.

This chain connects TRBV7-3 to TRBJ2-5; D perhaps matches TRBD1 (5 bases). The CDR3 covers 13 residues. Germline assignment: CDR1 SGHTA and CDR2 FQGTGA. Trimming removed 3 bases at V and 2 bases at J, with 7 bases between. CDR3 amino acids: CASSFRQQETQYF. The CDR3 DNA is TGTGCCAGCAGCTTTCGACAGCAAGAGACCCAGTACTTC.